This T cell receptor (beta chain) was sequenced in a study of blood T cell repertoires in COVID-19. Looking at the study overall: Material from acute and convalescent COVID-19 was sourced from the United States, Italy and Spain. PBMCs, B-cell-depleted T cells, or T cells provided the cDNA or gDNA that made up the material.

Source study methods: Amplification from reference gene primers served as the basis for estimated nucleated cell counts. Only in-frame clones appear in the TCRdb table, and some are missing; sequencing was by immunoSEQ multiplex PCR. The V and J calls and the clone size are those of that table, but D and trimming were determined from the DNA. The repertoire holds over 150,000 clones, with 80% to 90% as singletons. Germline loops: CDR1 SNHLY, CDR2 FYNNEI. The CDR3 has 15 amino acids. V lost 5 bases and J 6 bases, leaving 20 bases between the germline ends. The chain links TRBV2 to TRBJ2-7; weak D call: TRBD2 (6 bases). The sample consisted of peripheral blood. The receptor was derived from a man younger than 35 who had recovered from COVID-19. CDR3 in amino acids: CASSTEVGGSLEQYF. CDR3 nucleotides: TGTGCCAGCAGTACTGAGGTTGGGGGGAGTCTCGAGCAGTACTTC.